The clone carrying this T cell receptor (beta chain) was detected ten times or more. All patients were untreated before thyroid surgery. TCRdb redid the clone calls on the PCR reads using MiXCR. This sample yields roughly 89,000 clones, of which around 12% are seen a single time; 8.5% to 10% belongs to the top ten. Trimming removed 1 base from V and 4 bases from J, with 10 bases in between. The germline V gene encodes CDR1 MGHRA and CDR2 YSYEKL. The CDR3 contains 14 residues. The source of the sample is a study of metastatic and nonmetastatic thyroid tumors. This chain links TRBV4-1 with TRBJ1-2; D uncertain. This clonotype was sampled from a female donor with papillary thyroid cancer or a benign thyroid nodule (not recorded which). Some clones in this sample may be carry-over from other donors' samples. Sequenced: tumor tissue. CDR3 sequence: CASSQAPDSYGYTF. CDR3 DNA sequence: TGCGCCAGCAGCCAAGCCCCGGACTCCTATGGCTACACCTTC.